The next 25 T cell receptor beta chains were all read from a single sample in a study of cytomegalovirus exposure and HLA in healthy donors. Amplification used 60 Vbeta primers and 13 Jbeta primers. TCRdb keeps only in-frame clones here, not all; method: immunoSEQ multiplex PCR. The table includes more than 90,000 clones, roughly 79% detected once. The sequenced material came from PBMCs. The source is a woman aged 40 to 49 in good health and CMV-seronegative.

Note on this clone: Other DNA sequences from this sample encode an identical CDR3 as well. This chain connects TRBV19 to TRBJ2-3; weak D call: TRBD2 (5 bases). Germline-derived CDR1 and CDR2 are LNHDA and SQIVND (reference sequence). The CDR3 has 14 amino acids. The ends were cut back, 1 base at V and 0 bases at J, with 5 bases in the middle. DNA for the CDR3: TGTGCCAGTAGTATAGGCGGGAGCACAGATACGCAGTATTTT. It encodes CASSIGGSTDTQYF. Filled out from reference TRBV19 and TRBJ2-3, the complete variable domain reads DGGITQSPKYLFRKEGQNVTLSCEQNLNHDAMYWYRQDPGQGLRLIYYSQIVNDFQKGDIAEGYSVSREKKESFPLTVTSAQKNPTAFYLCASSIGGSTDTQYFGPGTRLTVL.

This clone was counted between two and nine times. CDR3 residues: CASSEQRGRTDTQYF. The CDR3, as DNA: TGTGCCAGCAGTGAACAGCGGGGGCGCACAGATACGCAGTATTTT. The genes are TRBV6-1 and TRBJ2-3, with 8 bases that match TRBD2. V gave up 2 bases and J gave up 1 base; unmatched junction bases: 2. CDR3 length: 15 amino acids. CDR1 and CDR2 from the germline V gene are MNHNS and SASEGT.

The CDR3 sequence is CASKSGLGVNGYTF. CDR3 bases: TGTGCCAGCAAAAGCGGGTTAGGGGTGAATGGCTACACCTTC. The genes are TRBV6-5 and TRBJ1-2; the D gene is possibly TRBD1 (5 bases). The germline V and J ends were trimmed by 7 bases and 6 bases, with 18 bases remaining between them. Germline CDR1 reads MNHEY; CDR2 reads SVGAGI. There are 14 residues in the CDR3.

This clone was detected only a few times. The chain has TRBV10-2 and TRBJ2-7; D remains ambiguous. Deletions cut 7 bases from V and 1 base from J, with 11 bases between. In germline, CDR1 is WSHSY, CDR2 SAAADI. The CDR3 extends over 13 amino acids. The CDR3 is CASTVPESYEQYF. For the CDR3, the DNA is TGCGCCAGCACTGTGCCTGAGTCCTACGAGCAGTACTTC.

This clone has just a few counts. This chain uses TRBV7-9 with TRBJ1-3; 7 bases match TRBD1. The CDR3 length is 15 residues. Germline CDR1 is SEHNR and CDR2 is FQNEAQ (reference sequence). Trimming at V came to 4 bases and at J to 0 bases, leaving 3 bases not matched to a gene. CDR3 sequence reads: CASSSQGNSGNTIYF. CDR3 bases: TGTGCCAGCAGCTCACAGGGGAACTCTGGAAACACCATATATTTT. The variable domain in full, completed from reference TRBV7-9 and TRBJ1-3, reads DTGVSQNPRHKITKRGQNVTFRCDPISEHNRLYWYRQTLGQGPEFLTYFQNEAQLEKSRLLSDRFSAERPKGSFSTLEIQRTEQGDSAMYLCASSSQGNSGNTIYFGEGSWLTVV.

V gene TRBV6-5 combines with J gene TRBJ1-3; 7 bases are a match to TRBD1. CDR3 length: 12 residues. J lost 16 bases, V lost 6 bases, and 12 bases had no gene match. From germline, CDR1 is MNHEY and CDR2 SVGAGI. CDR3 sequence reads: CASSREAGTEYF. DNA of the CDR3: TGTGCCAGCAGCCGAGAGGCCGGGACAGAGTATTTT.

V usage is TRBV7-2 and J usage is TRBJ2-2; D possibly corresponds to TRBD1 (6 bases). Trimming cost V 1 base and J 4 bases, with 13 bases left between them. CDR1 SGHTA and CDR2 FQGNSA come from the germline V gene. The CDR3 consists of 16 residues. The CDR3 loop reads CASSLVAGALTGELFF. CDR3 bases: TGTGCCAGCAGCTTAGTGGCAGGGGCCCTCACCGGGGAGCTGTTTTTT.

This clone has only a few counts. The gene calls are TRBV27 and TRBJ1-2; 10 nucleotides line up with TRBD1. V lost 5 bases to trimming and J lost 4 bases; unmatched junction nucleotides: 13. Per the germline V gene, CDR1 is MNHEY and CDR2 is SMNVEV (reference sequence). The CDR3 has 17 amino acids. This chain's CDR3 is CASSPGQGGPLGYGYTF. CDR3 sequence (DNA): TGTGCCAGCAGTCCTGGACAGGGGGGACCCCTTGGCTATGGCTACACCTTC.

The chain carries TRBV18 and TRBJ2-5; 8 nucleotides agree with TRBD1. Germline V gene sequence: CDR1 KGHSH, CDR2 LQKENI. V trimming: 2 bases; J trimming: 4 bases; junction bases outside the gene matches: 6. This CDR3 spans 15 amino acids. The CDR3: CASSPWTGLRETQYF. CDR3 nucleotide sequence: TGTGCCAGCTCACCATGGACAGGGTTAAGAGAGACCCAGTACTTC.

This chain joins TRBV4-3 and TRBJ2-3, with 10 positions matching TRBD2. The CDR3 is 18 amino acids. J gave up 4 bases and V 0 bases, and 10 bases lay outside the gene matches. Germline assignment: CDR1 LGHNA and CDR2 YSLEER. CDR3 amino acids: CASSQDRASGGFADTQYF. The CDR3 DNA is TGCGCCAGCAGCCAAGATCGGGCTAGCGGGGGTTTCGCAGATACGCAGTATTTT.

This clone has only a few counts. This chain uses TRBV5-8 with TRBJ2-7; 9 positions agree with TRBD1. V lost 4 bases to trimming and J lost 2 bases; unmatched junction nucleotides: 7. The length of the CDR3 is 15 residues. Per germline, CDR1 SGHTS and CDR2 YDEGEE. This CDR3 reads CASSGPDRGTYEQYF. The CDR3 DNA is TGTGCCAGCAGCGGCCCCGACAGGGGGACCTACGAGCAGTACTTC.

The V call is TRBV4-1, the J call TRBJ1-2; 10 nucleotides line up with TRBD1. The junction had 5 bases not matched to a gene; V was cut back by 0 bases and J by 4 bases. Looked up from germline, CDR1 is MGHRA and CDR2 is YSYEKL. This CDR3 has 16 amino acids. The DNA for the CDR3 is TGCGCCAGCAGCCAAGATGCGACAGGGGGCAGCTATGGCTACACCTTC. Amino acid sequence: CASSQDATGGSYGYTF.

This clone appeared a few times. V gene TRBV6-6 combines with J gene TRBJ2-7; 14 bases agree with TRBD2. J gave up 6 bases and V 6 bases, and 10 bases lay outside the gene matches. This CDR3 has 16 amino acids. CDR1 and CDR2 from the germline V gene are MNHNY and SVGAGI (reference sequence). In DNA, the CDR3 is TGTGCCAGCAGCCTGGGACTAGCGGGAGTATTTGCCGAGCAGTACTTC. Amino acids: CASSLGLAGVFAEQYF.

On this clone itself: The junction departs from the called germline gene at one end, perhaps through a read error. This chain joins TRBV4-1 and TRBJ2-1; the match to TRBD2 covers 7 bases. The CDR3 is made up of 16 amino acids. CDR1 MGHRA and CDR2 YSYEKL come from the germline V gene. CDR3 DNA: TGCGCCAGCAGCCAAGGGGTTCTAGCGGCCTATAATGAGCAGTTCTTC. Its protein is CASSQGVLAAYNEQFF.

This chain uses TRBV2 with TRBJ2-3; 9 positions agree with TRBD2. The V gene end was trimmed by 8 bases and the J gene end by 5 bases; junction bases not matched to a gene: 17. The CDR3 is 17 residues long. CDR1 is SNHLY and CDR2 is FYNNEI in the germline V gene. CDR3: CASDNRGGGGAGDTQYF. CDR3 coding DNA: TGTGCCAGCGATAACCGTGGGGGCGGGGGGGCTGGAGATACGCAGTATTTT.

The sample holds one count of this clone. This chain uses TRBV7-8 with TRBJ2-7; TRBD1 might be the D (5 bases). Germline V gene lookup returns CDR1 SGHVS and CDR2 FQNEAQ. V lost 0 bases and J 2 bases, leaving 11 bases between the germline ends. CDR3 length: 15 residues. CDR3 bases: TGTGCCAGCAGCTTAGCGGGGCCCTCTACCTACGAGCAGTACTTC. Amino acid sequence: CASSLAGPSTYEQYF.

Of note for this clone: Germline and junction disagree at one end, which may indicate a read error. The rearrangement uses TRBV7-9 and TRBJ2-5; 13 nucleotides align to TRBD2. Germline V gene lookup returns CDR1 SEHNR and CDR2 FQNEAQ (reference sequence). This CDR3 spans 19 amino acids. CDR3 sequence: CSSSLVQLAGGPEGETQYF. As DNA, the CDR3 is TGTTCCAGCAGCTTAGTCCAACTAGCGGGGGGGCCGGAGGGAGAGACCCAGTACTTC. The whole variable domain, filled in from reference TRBV7-9 and TRBJ2-5, reads DTGVSQNPRHKITKRGQNVTFRCDPISEHNRLYWYRQTLGQGPEFLTYFQNEAQLEKSRLLSDRFSAERPKGSFSTLEIQRTEQGDSAMYLCSSSLVQLAGGPEGETQYFGPGTRLLVL.

Sample share makes this clone medium-sized (0.01 to 0.1%). V is TRBV6-5 and J is TRBJ2-1; TRBD2 aligns across 10 bases. V dropped 5 bases and J dropped 6; count of bases not matched to a gene: 7. This CDR3 is 15 amino acids long. The germline CDR1 and CDR2 sequences are MNHEY and SVGAGI. CDR3 residues: CASSPGAGGPNEQFF. CDR3 DNA: TGTGCCAGCAGTCCGGGAGCGGGAGGGCCCAATGAGCAGTTCTTC.

The chain uses TRBV12-5 and TRBJ1-6; 7 positions agree with TRBD1. The CDR3 has 15 residues. Germline CDR1 reads LGHNT; CDR2 reads FRNRAP. J was trimmed by 5 bases and V by 2 bases; bases with no gene match: 3. CDR3 residues: CASGLQGGNNSPLHF. Written as DNA, the CDR3 is TGTGCTAGTGGTTTGCAGGGGGGAAATAATTCACCCCTCCACTTT.

This clone was counted a single time. The gene calls are TRBV2 and TRBJ1-1; no clear D. CDR3 length: 13 amino acids. Trimming cost V 7 bases and J 2 bases, with 11 bases left between them. The V gene's germline CDR1 is SNHLY and CDR2 FYNNEI. The CDR3 DNA sequence: TGTGCCAGCAATCTAGACGGCAACACTGAAGCTTTCTTT. It translates to CASNLDGNTEAFF. Based on the CDR3 plus reference TRBV2 and TRBJ1-1, the full variable domain is EPEVTQTPSHQVTQMGQEVILRCVPISNHLYFYWYRQILGQKVEFLVSFYNNEISEKSEIFDDQFSVERPDGSNFTLKIRSTKLEDSAMYFCASNLDGNTEAFFGQGTRLTVV.

This clone showed up just a few times. The V and J genes are TRBV25-1 and TRBJ2-5; D remains ambiguous. Germline V gives CDR1 MGHDK, CDR2 SYGVNS. V was pared by 2 bases and J by 5 bases, with 9 bases between. This CDR3 region has 13 residues. The CDR3 loop is CASSEGSPETQYF. DNA of the CDR3: TGTGCCAGCAGTGAAGGTAGTCCGGAGACCCAGTACTTC.

This clone appeared a few times. The V and J genes are TRBV7-6 and TRBJ1-2; the D gene is possibly TRBD1 (5 bases). The germline V gene has CDR1 SGHVS and CDR2 FNYEAQ. CDR3 length: 16 amino acids. The V and J ends lost 2 bases and 5 bases respectively, with 18 bases between them. The CDR3 nucleotides read TGTGCCAGCAGCTTATTCCAGGGCGACGATCGGTATGGCTACACCTTC. Encoded protein: CASSLFQGDDRYGYTF.

In DNA form, the CDR3 reads TGTGCCAGCAGCGGACAGGGGTTTGGCAAAAACATTCAGTACTTC. Its translation: CASSGQGFGKNIQYF. The rearrangement uses TRBV2 and TRBJ2-4; 9 bases line up with TRBD1. The CDR3 totals 15 residues. Germline V lookup: CDR1 SNHLY, CDR2 FYNNEI. The V and J ends lost 6 bases and 3 bases, in that order; junction bases with no gene match: 6.

The gene calls are TRBV28 and TRBJ2-3; D call uncertain. Trimming took off 5 bases at V and 6 bases at J, with 12 bases between the two ends. The germline CDR1 and CDR2 sequences are MDHEN and SYDVKM. The CDR3 has 13 residues. Here the CDR3 DNA reads TGTGCCAGCAGTCCCAGGTCTGCTGATACGCAGTATTTT. This codes for CASSPRSADTQYF.

This clone has a handful of counts. V gene TRBV19 combines with J gene TRBJ1-2, with D perhaps matching TRBD1 (5 bases). V was shortened by 3 bases and J by 4 bases, with 15 bases between the two germline ends. The CDR3 contains 15 residues. Germline values: CDR1 LNHDA, CDR2 SQIVND (reference sequence). CDR3 in amino acids: CASSISGGEGYGYTF. The CDR3 coding sequence is TGTGCCAGTAGTATTAGTGGAGGGGAAGGCTATGGCTACACCTTC.